The present T cell receptor beta chain was sequenced within a study of T cells in women clearing cervical HPV infection. In germline, CDR1 is LNHDA, CDR2 SQIVND (reference sequence). CDR3 length: 14 residues. V lost 2 bases and J lost 5; bases outside the gene matches: 6. On this clone: From the germline J gene comes the end of the CDR3, since the read stops 3 residues before it.

Sequencing used immunoSEQ multiplex PCR; TCRdb keeps in-frame clones, though not all of them. The repertoire table contains about 14,000 clones. Sequencing input: blood buffy coat. The source is a woman between 18 and 70 years old with a cervical HPV16 infection that either progressed to CIN3+ or cleared (not recorded which). This chain uses TRBV19 with TRBJ2-7; TRBD1 aligns across 7 bases. CDR3 sequence reads: CASSISTGEHEQYF. CDR3 DNA, as far as it was read: TGTGCCAGTAGTATATCTACAGGGGAACACGAG. The full variable domain, rest sourced from reference TRBV19 and TRBJ2-7, is DGGITQSPKYLFRKEGQNVTLSCEQNLNHDAMYWYRQDPGQGLRLIYYSQIVNDFQKGDIAEGYSVSREKKESFPLTVTSAQKNPTAFYLCASSISTGEHEQYFGPGTRLTVT.